This paragraph covers one T cell receptor beta chain sequence. Its specificity is not known. For TCR beta, cDNA was produced by 5'RACE template switching with UMIs. TCRdb re-called the 5' RACE reads and catalogs CDR3 proteins one per entry, DNA excluded. The sample has hundreds of thousands of distinct CDR3 sequences. The entry originates in a study of T cells expressing NK-cell markers. General study points: More than 5 donors carried dominant NKG2C+ clonotypes that made up roughly 1.0-8% of their CD8+ T cells. Where a few donors were concerned, these clonotypes also led the CD3+CD56-NKG2C+ fraction.

The CDR3 consists of 12 residues. This sequence originates from a woman between 18 and 70 years old in good health. The chain links TRBV12-3 or TRBV12-4 to TRBJ2-1. Sequenced input: blood T cells: a sorted CD56 or NKG2C T cell subset, CD4+ or CD8+ T cells, or bulk PBMC T cells (not recorded which). CDR3 residues: CASSFFGNEQFF.